This T cell receptor beta chain stems from a study of T cells expressing NK-cell markers. The study's findings and limits: Dominant NKG2C+ clonotype frequencies of about 1.0-7.0% of CD8+ T cells were measured in a handful of donors.

As to this clonotype: What it recognizes is unknown.

CDR1 is SQVTM, CDR2 ANQGSEA, per germline. The CDR3 extends over 13 amino acids. Following a re-call of the 5' RACE reads, TCRdb has one entry per CDR3 protein and lacks DNA. This sample's clone table lists 350,000 to 450,000 distinct CDR3 sequences. This TCR was recovered from a man between 18 and 69 years old in good health. The sequenced material came from blood T cells: a sorted CD56 or NKG2C T cell subset, CD4+ or CD8+ T cells, or bulk PBMC T cells (not recorded which). V is TRBV29-1 and J is TRBJ1-2; TCRdb names TRBD1, which stays unverified in the absence of DNA. CDR3 protein: CSVGLGQGDGYTF.